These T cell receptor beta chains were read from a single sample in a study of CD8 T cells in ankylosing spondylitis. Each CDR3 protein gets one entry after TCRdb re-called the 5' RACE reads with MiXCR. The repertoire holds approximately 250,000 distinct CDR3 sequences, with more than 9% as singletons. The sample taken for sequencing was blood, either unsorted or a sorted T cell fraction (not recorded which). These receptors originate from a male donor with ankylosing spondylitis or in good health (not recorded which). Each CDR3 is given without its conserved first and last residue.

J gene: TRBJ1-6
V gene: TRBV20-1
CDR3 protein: SAGPGADSPLH

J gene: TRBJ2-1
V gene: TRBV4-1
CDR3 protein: ASSQVRTSGNEQF

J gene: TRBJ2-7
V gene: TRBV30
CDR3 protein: AWNRDRGKEQY

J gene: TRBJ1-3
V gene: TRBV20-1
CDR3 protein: SASTGVLAGNTIY

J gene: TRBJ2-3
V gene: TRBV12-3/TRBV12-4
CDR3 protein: ASRVGSGDTQY

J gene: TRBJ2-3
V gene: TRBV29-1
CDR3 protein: SGVKGQGADTQY

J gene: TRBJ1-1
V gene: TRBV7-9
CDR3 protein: ASSLEGPSNTEAF

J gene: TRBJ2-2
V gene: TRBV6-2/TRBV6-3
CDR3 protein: ASGLWPGLPYTGELF

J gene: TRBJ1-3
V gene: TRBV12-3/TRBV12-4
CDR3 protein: ASRRQGENTIY

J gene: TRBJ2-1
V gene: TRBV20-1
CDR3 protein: SARDSGGINEQF

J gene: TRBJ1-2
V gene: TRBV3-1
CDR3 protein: ASSQANRQGAFGYT

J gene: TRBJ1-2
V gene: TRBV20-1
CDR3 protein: SARDKDGGWVGYT

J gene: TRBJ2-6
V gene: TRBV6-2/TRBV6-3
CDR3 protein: ASTPPGLRANVLT

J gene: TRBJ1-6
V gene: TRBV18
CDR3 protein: ASSPYRENSPLH

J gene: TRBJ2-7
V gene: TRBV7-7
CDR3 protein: ASSRGLGSYEQY

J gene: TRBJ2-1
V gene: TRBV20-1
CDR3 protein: SARVPGTAYNEQF

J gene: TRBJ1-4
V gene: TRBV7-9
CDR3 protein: ASSLGDRGLNEKLF

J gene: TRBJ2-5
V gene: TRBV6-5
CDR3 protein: ASSYTGTGFFETQY

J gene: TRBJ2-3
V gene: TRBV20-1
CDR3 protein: SAEQVRTGGTDTQY

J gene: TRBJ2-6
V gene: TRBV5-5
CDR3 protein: ASSLDFRESGANVLT

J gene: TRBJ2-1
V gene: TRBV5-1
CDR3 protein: ASSRDYLYNEQF

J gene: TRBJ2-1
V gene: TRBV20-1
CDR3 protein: SARSGTRIDGNEQF

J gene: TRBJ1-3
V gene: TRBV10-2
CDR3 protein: ASSSQGEGDTIY

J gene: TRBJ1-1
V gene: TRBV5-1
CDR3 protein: ASSTSRDRGLSTEAF

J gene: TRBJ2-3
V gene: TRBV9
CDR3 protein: ASSASQRTDTQY

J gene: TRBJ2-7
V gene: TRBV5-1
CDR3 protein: ASSSLGHRDEQY

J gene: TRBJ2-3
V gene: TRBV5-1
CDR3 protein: ASSEGTFTDTQY

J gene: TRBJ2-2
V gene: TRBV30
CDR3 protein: AWTLGMNTGELF

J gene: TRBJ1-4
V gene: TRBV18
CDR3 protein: ASSPPPGRWDEKLF

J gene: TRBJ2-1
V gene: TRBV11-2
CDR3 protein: ASSLAWTTIYNEQF

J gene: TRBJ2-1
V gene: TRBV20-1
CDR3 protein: SARGLSSYNEQF